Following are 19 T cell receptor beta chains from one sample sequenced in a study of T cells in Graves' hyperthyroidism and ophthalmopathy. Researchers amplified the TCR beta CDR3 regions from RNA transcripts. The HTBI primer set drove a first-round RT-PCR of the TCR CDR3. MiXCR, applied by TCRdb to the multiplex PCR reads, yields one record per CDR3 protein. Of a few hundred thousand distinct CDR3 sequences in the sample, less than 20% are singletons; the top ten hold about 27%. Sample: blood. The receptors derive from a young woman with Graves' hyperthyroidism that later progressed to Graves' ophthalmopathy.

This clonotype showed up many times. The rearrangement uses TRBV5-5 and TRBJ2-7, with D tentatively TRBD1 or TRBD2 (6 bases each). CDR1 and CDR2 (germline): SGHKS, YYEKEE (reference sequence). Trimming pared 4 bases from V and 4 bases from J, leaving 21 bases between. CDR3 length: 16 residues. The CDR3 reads CASSAAPYREAYEQYF. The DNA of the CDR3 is TGTGCCAGCAGCGCCGCCCCATACAGGGAGGCATACGAGCAGTACTTC.

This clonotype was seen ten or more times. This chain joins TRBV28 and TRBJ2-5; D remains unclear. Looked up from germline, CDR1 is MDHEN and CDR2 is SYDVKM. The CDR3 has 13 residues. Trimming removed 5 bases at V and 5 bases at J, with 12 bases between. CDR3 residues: CASSPTSRETQYF. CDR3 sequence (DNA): TGTGCCAGCAGTCCAACCTCCCGGGAGACCCAGTACTTC.

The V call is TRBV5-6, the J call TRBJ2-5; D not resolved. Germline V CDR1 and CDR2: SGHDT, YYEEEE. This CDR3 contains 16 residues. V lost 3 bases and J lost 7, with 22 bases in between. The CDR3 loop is CASSSPKETTWRTQYF. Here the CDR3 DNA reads TGTGCCAGCAGCTCCCCCAAGGAAACCACCTGGAGGACCCAGTACTTC.

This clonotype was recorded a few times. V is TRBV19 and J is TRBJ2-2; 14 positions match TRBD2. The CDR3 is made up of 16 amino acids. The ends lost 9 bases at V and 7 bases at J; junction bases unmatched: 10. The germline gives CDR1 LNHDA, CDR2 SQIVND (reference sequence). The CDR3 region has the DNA TGTGCCAGCAGCCCCGGGACTAGCGGGAGCGACGGGGAGCTGTTTTTT. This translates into CASSPGTSGSDGELFF.

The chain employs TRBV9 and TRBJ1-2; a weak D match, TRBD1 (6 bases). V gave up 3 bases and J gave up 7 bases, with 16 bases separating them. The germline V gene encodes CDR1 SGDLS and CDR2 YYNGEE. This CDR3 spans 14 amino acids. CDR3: CASSAQGSSVGYTF. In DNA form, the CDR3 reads TGTGCCAGCAGCGCGCAGGGGTCCAGCGTTGGCTACACCTTC.

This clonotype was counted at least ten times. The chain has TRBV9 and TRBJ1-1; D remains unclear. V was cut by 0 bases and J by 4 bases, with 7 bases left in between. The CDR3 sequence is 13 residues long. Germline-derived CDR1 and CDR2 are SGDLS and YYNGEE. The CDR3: CASSVGGSTEAFF. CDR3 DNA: TGTGCCAGCAGCGTAGGAGGGTCCACTGAAGCTTTCTTT.

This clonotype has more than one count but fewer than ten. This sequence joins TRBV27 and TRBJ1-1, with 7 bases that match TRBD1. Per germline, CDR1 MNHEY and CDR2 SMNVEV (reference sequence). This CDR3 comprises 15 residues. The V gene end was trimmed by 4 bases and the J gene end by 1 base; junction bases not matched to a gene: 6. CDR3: CASSWDRTTNTEAFF. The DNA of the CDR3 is TGTGCCAGCAGTTGGGACAGAACCACGAACACTGAAGCTTTCTTT.

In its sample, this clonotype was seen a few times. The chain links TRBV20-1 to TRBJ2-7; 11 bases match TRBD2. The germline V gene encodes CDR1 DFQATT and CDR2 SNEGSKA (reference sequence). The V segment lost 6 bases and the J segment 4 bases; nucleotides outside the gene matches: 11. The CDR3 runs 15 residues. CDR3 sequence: CSAQGLAETGYEQYF. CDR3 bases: TGCAGTGCCCAGGGACTAGCGGAGACGGGTTACGAGCAGTACTTC.

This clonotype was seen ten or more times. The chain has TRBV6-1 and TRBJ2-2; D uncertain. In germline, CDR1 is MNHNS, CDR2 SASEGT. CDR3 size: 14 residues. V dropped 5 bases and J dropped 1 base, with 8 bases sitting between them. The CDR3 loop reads CASSRRWNTGELFF. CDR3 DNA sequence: TGTGCCAGCAGTCGCCGGTGGAACACCGGGGAGCTGTTTTTT.

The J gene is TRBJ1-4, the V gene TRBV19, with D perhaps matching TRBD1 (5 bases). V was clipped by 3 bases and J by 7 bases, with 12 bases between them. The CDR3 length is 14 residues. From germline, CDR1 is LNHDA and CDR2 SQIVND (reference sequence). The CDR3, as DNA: TGTGCCAGTAGTATTGGCCAGGGACTTGAAAAACTGTTTTTT. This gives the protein CASSIGQGLEKLFF.

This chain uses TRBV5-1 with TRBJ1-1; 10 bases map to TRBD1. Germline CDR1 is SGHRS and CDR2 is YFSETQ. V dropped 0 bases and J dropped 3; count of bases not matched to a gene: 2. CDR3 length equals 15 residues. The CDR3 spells CASSLEGTGDTEAFF. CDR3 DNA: TGCGCCAGCAGCTTGGAGGGGACAGGGGACACTGAAGCTTTCTTT.

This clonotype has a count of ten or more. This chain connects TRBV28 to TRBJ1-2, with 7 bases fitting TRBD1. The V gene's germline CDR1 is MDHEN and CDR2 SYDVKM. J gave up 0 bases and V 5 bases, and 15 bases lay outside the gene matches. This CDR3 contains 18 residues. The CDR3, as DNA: TGTGCCAGCAGTCCGTCCGGGACAGCCATTTACGCTAACTATGGCTACACCTTC. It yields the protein CASSPSGTAIYANYGYTF.

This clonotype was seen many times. For the CDR3, the DNA is TGCGCCAGCAGCTTTACGTTGGTAGCGGGAGTCGGGGAGCTGTTTTTT. Translation: CASSFTLVAGVGELFF. The chain carries TRBV5-1 and TRBJ2-2; 9 bases are a match to TRBD2. V shed 2 bases and J 7 bases; nucleotides not matched to a gene: 9. CDR1 is SGHRS, CDR2 YFSETQ, per germline. The CDR3 covers 16 residues.

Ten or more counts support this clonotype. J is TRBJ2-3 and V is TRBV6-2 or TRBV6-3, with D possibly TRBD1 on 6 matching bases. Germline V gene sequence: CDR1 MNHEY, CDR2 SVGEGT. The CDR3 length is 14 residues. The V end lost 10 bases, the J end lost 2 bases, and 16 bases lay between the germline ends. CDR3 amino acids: CATRGQPHTDTQYF. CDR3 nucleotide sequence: TGTGCCACCAGAGGACAGCCCCACACAGATACGCAGTATTTT.

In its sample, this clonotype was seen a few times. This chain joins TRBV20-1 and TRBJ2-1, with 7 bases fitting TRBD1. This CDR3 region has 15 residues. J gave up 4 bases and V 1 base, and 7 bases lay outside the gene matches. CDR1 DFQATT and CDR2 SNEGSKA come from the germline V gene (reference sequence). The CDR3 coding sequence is TGCAGTGCTAGAGTACCGGGACAGAGATACAATGAGCAGTTCTTC. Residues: CSARVPGQRYNEQFF.

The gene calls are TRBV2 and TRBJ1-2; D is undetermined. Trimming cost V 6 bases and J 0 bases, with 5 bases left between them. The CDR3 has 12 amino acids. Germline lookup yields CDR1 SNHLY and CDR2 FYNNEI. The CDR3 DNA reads TGTGCCAGCAGCCCGGCTAACTATGGCTACACCTTC. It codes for CASSPANYGYTF.

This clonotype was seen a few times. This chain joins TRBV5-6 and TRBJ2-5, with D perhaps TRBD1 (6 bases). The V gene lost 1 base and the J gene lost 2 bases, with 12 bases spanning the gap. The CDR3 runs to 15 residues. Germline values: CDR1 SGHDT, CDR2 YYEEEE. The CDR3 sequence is CASSLNLDRQETQYF. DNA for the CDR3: TGTGCCAGCAGCTTGAACCTGGACAGACAAGAGACCCAGTACTTC.

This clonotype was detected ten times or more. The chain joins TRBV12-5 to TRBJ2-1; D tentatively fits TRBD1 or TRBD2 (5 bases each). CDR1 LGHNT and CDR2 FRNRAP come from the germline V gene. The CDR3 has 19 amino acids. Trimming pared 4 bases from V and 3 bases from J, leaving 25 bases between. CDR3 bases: TGTGCTAGTGGTTGGACATATCCGGGACCACACATCATCTACAATGAGCAGTTCTTC. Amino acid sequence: CASGWTYPGPHIIYNEQFF.

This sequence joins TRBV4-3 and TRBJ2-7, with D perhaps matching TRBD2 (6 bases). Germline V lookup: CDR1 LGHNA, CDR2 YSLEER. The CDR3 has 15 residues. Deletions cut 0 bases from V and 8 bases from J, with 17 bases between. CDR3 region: CASSQDRGRLVKQYF. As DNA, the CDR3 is TGCGCCAGCAGCCAAGATCGGGGAAGACTAGTAAAGCAGTACTTC.